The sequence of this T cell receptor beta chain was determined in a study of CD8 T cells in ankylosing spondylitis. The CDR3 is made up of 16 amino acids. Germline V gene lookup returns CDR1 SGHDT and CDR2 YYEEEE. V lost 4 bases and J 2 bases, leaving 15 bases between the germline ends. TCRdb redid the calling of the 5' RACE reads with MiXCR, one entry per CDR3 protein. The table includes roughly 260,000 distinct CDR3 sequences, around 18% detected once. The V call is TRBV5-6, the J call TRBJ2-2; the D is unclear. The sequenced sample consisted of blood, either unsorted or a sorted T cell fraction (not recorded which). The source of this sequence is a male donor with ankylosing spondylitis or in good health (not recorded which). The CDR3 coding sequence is TGTGCCAGCAGCCCATCCCAACGGGTCAACACCGGGGAGCTGTTTTTT. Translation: CASSPSQRVNTGELFF.